This T cell receptor (beta chain) derives from a study of shared clonotypes between healthy human individuals. Study information: CD8 memory received one plate per donor, CD8 naive two, CD4 memory three and CD4 naive three. Study-wide points: Clonotype sharing across four donors was observed for 4% to 5.5% of naive CD4 clonotypes. Generation of non-shared clonotypes was less probable than generation of clonotypes shared by all four donors.

As processed by the authors: As immunoSEQ supplied junction-only sequences (without quality scores), filtering differed. Method: immunoSEQ multiplex PCR; TCRdb's copy keeps in-frame clones and lacks some. V and J calls and clone size come straight from that table; D and trimming were deduced from the DNA. This table has over 2 million clones, about 95% appearing once. As defined, naive CD8 cells were CD45RO-negative and positively selected for CCR7, with terminally differentiated effector memory CD45RA+ cells excluded. In germline, CDR1 is MNHEY, CDR2 SMNVEV (reference sequence). CDR3 size: 14 residues. The V and J ends lost 1 base and 8 bases respectively, with 11 bases between them. Concerning this clone itself: What it recognizes is unknown.

V usage is TRBV27 and J usage is TRBJ1-4, with D perhaps matching TRBD1 (5 bases). Sequencing used naive CD8+ T cells sorted from blood. This sequence was found in a man between 18 and 29 years old in good health. The CDR3 here is CASSLFAGQEKLFF. The CDR3 DNA sequence: TGTGCCAGCAGTTTATTTGCGGGGCAGGAAAAACTGTTTTTT.